Listed below are T cell receptor beta chains from one sample, sequenced in a study of human T cells and chemical hapten exposure. TCRdb re-analysed the RACE reads in MiXCR, keeping a single row per CDR3 protein. The sample contains approximately 79,000 distinct CDR3 sequences, 6.5% to 10% of which appear only once. The sequencing used whole blood, collected in connection with sensitization to the hapten diphenylcyclopropenone (DPC). The receptors derive from a man between 40 and 49 years old with alopecia areata. Some clones in this sample may be carry-over from other donors' samples. Each CDR3 is given with its conserved first and last residue. Each record gives: CDR3 DNA, CDR3 protein, CDR3 length, D gene, J gene, V gene, clone size. A D gene is named only where the DNA matches it firmly. Part of the rows lack a size; the others show once, few, many or a class for expanded clones.

cdr3_nt: TGCAGCGTTGAAGAAGGGAAGGACGGGTGGAACCCGCTCTTC
cdr3_aa: CSVEEGKDGWNPLF
cdr3_length: 14
d_call: NA
j_call: TRBJ1-2
v_call: TRBV29-1
clone_size: NA

cdr3_nt: TGTGCCAGCAGTTACGGTGGCGCGAAGGAGACCCAGTACTTC
cdr3_aa: CASSYGGAKETQYF
cdr3_length: 14
d_call: NA
j_call: TRBJ2-5
v_call: TRBV6-5
clone_size: few

cdr3_nt: TGCGCCAGCAGCCAAGTTGGGATAGCAAGCAATCAGCCCCAGCATTTT
cdr3_aa: CASSQVGIASNQPQHF
cdr3_length: 16
d_call: NA
j_call: TRBJ1-5
v_call: TRBV4-1
clone_size: many

cdr3_nt: TGTGCCAGCAGTTTATGGCAGGGCTCAGTTGCAACTAATGAAAAACTGTTTTTT
cdr3_aa: CASSLWQGSVATNEKLFF
cdr3_length: 18
d_call: NA
j_call: TRBJ1-4
v_call: TRBV27
clone_size: few

cdr3_nt: TGCGCCAGCACTCGACTAGCATCGAACACCGGGGAGCTGTTTTTT
cdr3_aa: CASTRLASNTGELFF
cdr3_length: 15
d_call: TRBD2
j_call: TRBJ2-2
v_call: TRBV5-1
clone_size: NA

cdr3_nt: TGTGCCAGCAGCCGCCCTCAAGGGACCGGGGAGCTGTTTTTT
cdr3_aa: CASSRPQGTGELFF
cdr3_length: 14
d_call: NA
j_call: TRBJ2-2
v_call: TRBV11-2
clone_size: NA

cdr3_nt: TGTGCCAGCAGCCAAGATCTGGGGGGTCTCGTCGAGCAGTACTTC
cdr3_aa: CASSQDLGGLVEQYF
cdr3_length: 15
d_call: NA
j_call: TRBJ2-7
v_call: TRBV14
clone_size: many

cdr3_nt: TGTGCCGGGGACACCATCTCTGGAAACACCATATATTTT
cdr3_aa: CAGDTISGNTIYF
cdr3_length: 13
d_call: NA
j_call: TRBJ1-3
v_call: TRBV30
clone_size: few

cdr3_nt: TGTGCCAGCAGCTTAGTGGGAGGGCTCACCGGCACTGAAGCTTTCTTT
cdr3_aa: CASSLVGGLTGTEAFF
cdr3_length: 16
d_call: NA
j_call: TRBJ1-1
v_call: TRBV11-2
clone_size: many

cdr3_nt: TGTGCCAGCAATCCCGACGGTGCCCCAAGCGAAGCTTTCTTT
cdr3_aa: CASNPDGAPSEAFF
cdr3_length: 14
d_call: NA
j_call: TRBJ1-1
v_call: TRBV3-1
clone_size: NA

cdr3_nt: TGTGCCAGCAGTTACCCTTCTTTACCGGGACAGCCGTCGATGGGGGCCAACGTCCTGACTTTC
cdr3_aa: CASSYPSLPGQPSMGANVLTF
cdr3_length: 21
d_call: TRBD1
j_call: TRBJ2-6
v_call: TRBV6-2/TRBV6-3
clone_size: NA

cdr3_nt: TGTGCCTCCAAAACGGGAGGGAGAAATGAAAAACTGTTTTTT
cdr3_aa: CASKTGGRNEKLFF
cdr3_length: 14
d_call: NA
j_call: TRBJ1-4
v_call: TRBV28
clone_size: many

cdr3_nt: TGCGCCAGCAGCCAAGATCGAGCGGGACTCTCCTACAATGAGCAGTTCTTC
cdr3_aa: CASSQDRAGLSYNEQFF
cdr3_length: 17
d_call: TRBD2
j_call: TRBJ2-1
v_call: TRBV4-3
clone_size: many

cdr3_nt: TGTGCCTGGATTCGGGACAGGGCTGTTCGGGGAGGCTACACCTTC
cdr3_aa: CAWIRDRAVRGGYTF
cdr3_length: 15
d_call: TRBD1
j_call: TRBJ1-2
v_call: TRBV30
clone_size: few

cdr3_nt: TGTGCCAGCAGCGGGGCCAGTTACAATGAGCAGTTCTTC
cdr3_aa: CASSGASYNEQFF
cdr3_length: 13
d_call: NA
j_call: TRBJ2-1
v_call: TRBV7-2
clone_size: NA

cdr3_nt: TGTGCCAGCAGAGGACAGGGGGGACGGACTGAAGCTTTCTTT
cdr3_aa: CASRGQGGRTEAFF
cdr3_length: 14
d_call: TRBD1
j_call: TRBJ1-1
v_call: TRBV7-2
clone_size: NA

cdr3_nt: TGTGCCAGCAGCGTGAACCGCCGGGACCCCACAGATACGCAGTATTTT
cdr3_aa: CASSVNRRDPTDTQYF
cdr3_length: 16
d_call: NA
j_call: TRBJ2-3
v_call: TRBV9
clone_size: many

cdr3_nt: TGTGCCAGCAGTTTGATGGGGTTCTATGGCTACACCTTC
cdr3_aa: CASSLMGFYGYTF
cdr3_length: 13
d_call: NA
j_call: TRBJ1-2
v_call: TRBV12-3/TRBV12-4
clone_size: many

cdr3_nt: TGTGCCAGCAGTTCCAGTTCGACAGGTTGGGCCAAAAACATTCAGTACTTC
cdr3_aa: CASSSSSTGWAKNIQYF
cdr3_length: 17
d_call: NA
j_call: TRBJ2-4
v_call: TRBV12-3/TRBV12-4
clone_size: medium-sized

cdr3_nt: TGCAGTGCTAGAATCAGGGATCGGGAGCAGTACTTC
cdr3_aa: CSARIRDREQYF
cdr3_length: 12
d_call: NA
j_call: TRBJ2-7
v_call: TRBV20-1
clone_size: few